A single TCR beta chain is shown here with its context. The antigen is unknown. The sample comes from a study of T cell responses to AZD1222 COVID-19 vaccine. Study-wide context: Second-dose intervals of approximately 4 or approximately 12 weeks were pooled. Study findings and constraints: All repertoire sampling was performed exclusively after the peak T cell response.

Assay: immunoSEQ multiplex PCR; the TCRdb copy retains only in-frame clones and omits some. The data show 95,000 to 150,000 clones, with approximately 84% seen just once and 7% to 8% held by the top ten. Here the sequenced sample was peripheral blood, taken on day 0 of AZD1222 vaccination. This receptor was obtained from an adult in good health.

The CDR3 DNA reads TGCGCCAGCAGGACCCAGCGGGGTAACACCGGGGAGCTGTTTTTT. It encodes CASRTQRGNTGELFF. The chain links TRBV5-1 to TRBJ2-2; 7 bases match TRBD2. Unmatched junction bases numbered 6, after V lost 5 bases and J lost 2 bases. This CDR3 has 15 residues. Germline V gene lookup returns CDR1 SGHRS and CDR2 YFSETQ.